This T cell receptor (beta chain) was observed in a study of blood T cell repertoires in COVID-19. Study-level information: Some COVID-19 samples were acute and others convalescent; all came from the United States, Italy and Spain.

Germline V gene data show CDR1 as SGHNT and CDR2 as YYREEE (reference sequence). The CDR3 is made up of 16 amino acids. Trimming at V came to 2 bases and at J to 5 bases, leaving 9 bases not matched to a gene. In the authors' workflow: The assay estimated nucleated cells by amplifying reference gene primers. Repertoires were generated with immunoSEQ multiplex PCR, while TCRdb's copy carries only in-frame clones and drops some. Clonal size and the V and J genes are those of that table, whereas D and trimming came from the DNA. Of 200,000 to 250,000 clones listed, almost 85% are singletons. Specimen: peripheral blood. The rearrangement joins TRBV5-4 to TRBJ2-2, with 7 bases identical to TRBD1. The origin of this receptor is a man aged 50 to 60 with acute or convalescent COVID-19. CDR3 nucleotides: TGTGCCAGCAGCTTCAGCGGACAGGTTGTGACCGGGGAGCTGTTTTTT. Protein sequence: CASSFSGQVVTGELFF.